These T cell receptor beta chains were read from a single sample in a study of blood T cells in healthy people across ages. TCRdb passed the 5' RACE reads through MiXCR, listing each CDR3 protein once. The sample records about 500,000 distinct CDR3 sequences, more than 20% being singletons. This same sample was also part of a study on T cells of mothers and their children.

Specimen: blood. All receptors derive from a boy aged 5-17 years in good health. Both conserved end residues are part of each CDR3. Fields, in order: J gene, clone size, D gene, V gene, CDR3 protein, CDR3 DNA. The D gene is left open where the match is weak. Some rows have no size entry. The others give once, few or many, or a class for an expanded clone.

>TRBJ2-7|few|TRBD1|TRBV4-3
CASSQPPGTGYEQYF
TGCGCCAGCAGCCAGCCTCCCGGGACAGGCTACGAGCAGTACTTC
>TRBJ2-1|many|TRBD2|TRBV25-1
CASSEFRPLAGRINSYNEQFF
TGTGCCAGCAGTGAATTCCGCCCACTAGCGGGGCGGATTAACTCCTACAATGAGCAGTTCTTC
>TRBJ2-3|few|NA|TRBV5-1
CASLEASPITDTQYF
TGCGCCAGCCTGGAGGCCTCCCCGATCACAGATACGCAGTATTTT
>TRBJ2-4|few|NA|TRBV19
CASSIRLPNIQYF
TGTGCCAGTAGTATAAGGCTCCCGAACATTCAGTACTTC
>TRBJ2-1|once|TRBD2|TRBV5-1
CASSLEVGLAKRSEQFF
TGCGCCAGCAGCTTGGAAGTCGGACTAGCTAAACGCAGTGAGCAGTTCTTC
>TRBJ2-1|NA|TRBD1|TRBV5-1
CASSWGDREDNEQFF
TGCGCCAGCAGCTGGGGGGACAGGGAGGACAATGAGCAGTTCTTC
>TRBJ1-2|many|NA|TRBV6-1
CASSVEQGRGYTF
TGTGCCAGCAGTGTGGAACAGGGTCGTGGCTACACCTTC
>TRBJ2-1|NA|TRBD2|TRBV12-3/TRBV12-4
CASTASWLAGNEQFF
TGTGCCAGCACCGCCTCGTGGCTAGCGGGGAATGAGCAGTTCTTC
>TRBJ1-1|NA|NA|TRBV7-3
CASSASGRNTEAFF
TGTGCCAGCAGCGCCTCCGGCAGGAACACTGAAGCTTTCTTT
>TRBJ2-5|few|TRBD2|TRBV5-1
CASSLGVRLAEETQYF
TGCGCCAGCAGCTTGGGAGTGCGACTAGCGGAAGAGACCCAGTACTTC
>TRBJ1-1|NA|NA|TRBV7-2
CASSLRRGRAMNTEAFF
TGTGCCAGCAGCCTCCGCCGGGGTAGGGCCATGAACACTGAAGCTTTCTTT
>TRBJ2-1|NA|NA|TRBV20-1
CSAESHEPPYNEQFF
TGCAGTGCGGAGTCTCACGAGCCGCCCTACAATGAGCAGTTCTTC
>TRBJ2-7|many|TRBD1|TRBV29-1
CSVDSGQGGYEQYF
TGCAGCGTTGATTCGGGACAGGGTGGCTACGAGCAGTACTTC
>TRBJ2-7|NA|NA|TRBV24-1
CATSSSRGGAYEQYF
TGTGCCACCAGTTCTAGCCGAGGCGGAGCCTACGAGCAGTACTTC
>TRBJ1-5|few|NA|TRBV5-5
CASSLGGSGNQPQHF
TGTGCCAGCAGCTTGGGAGGGAGTGGCAATCAGCCCCAGCATTTT
>TRBJ2-5|NA|NA|TRBV20-1
CSARGSVGVETQYF
TGCAGTGCTAGAGGGTCCGTTGGGGTGGAGACCCAGTACTTC
>TRBJ1-2|few|TRBD1|TRBV9
CASSTTTGVNYGYTF
TGTGCCAGCAGCACAACTACAGGGGTAAACTATGGCTACACCTTC
>TRBJ2-1|few|TRBD1|TRBV3-1
CASSQDGYRGHRNEQFF
TGTGCCAGCAGCCAAGACGGGTACAGGGGGCATCGGAATGAGCAGTTCTTC
>TRBJ2-7|NA|NA|TRBV7-3
CASSLTGDHEQYF
TGTGCCAGCAGCTTAACAGGGGACCACGAGCAGTACTTC
>TRBJ2-5|NA|NA|TRBV28
CASSSTLGLPPLRF
TGTGCCAGCAGTTCAACCCTTGGACTTCCGCCATTACGTTTC
>TRBJ1-1|few|TRBD1|TRBV19
CASTDRTDTEAFF
TGTGCCAGTACGGACAGGACCGATACTGAAGCTTTCTTT
>TRBJ1-4|NA|TRBD1|TRBV28
CASSGDREIVKLFF
TGTGCCAGCAGTGGGGACAGGGAGATCGTAAAACTGTTTTTT
>TRBJ1-5|few|NA|TRBV3-1
CASSHRGFGQPQHF
TGTGCCAGCAGCCACAGGGGATTTGGGCAGCCCCAGCATTTT
>TRBJ2-3|NA|TRBD2|TRBV7-3
CASSIGLVPRTDTQYF
TGTGCCAGCAGCATAGGACTAGTACCCCGCACAGATACGCAGTATTTT
>TRBJ1-3|few|NA|TRBV15
CATGEGVGNTIYF
TGTGCCACCGGGGAAGGGGTTGGAAACACCATATATTTT
>TRBJ1-5|few|NA|TRBV9
CASSVGESNQPQHF
TGTGCCAGCAGCGTAGGGGAAAGCAATCAGCCCCAGCATTTT
>TRBJ2-7|many|TRBD2|TRBV9
CASSETSGASYEQYF
TGTGCCAGCAGCGAGACTAGCGGGGCTTCCTACGAGCAGTACTTC